The 20 T cell receptor beta chains listed next were all sequenced from one sample in a study of cytomegalovirus exposure and HLA in healthy donors. The study ran its PCR with 60 Vbeta and 13 Jbeta primers. TCRdb keeps only in-frame clones here, not all; method: immunoSEQ multiplex PCR. Its clone listing holds roughly 200,000 clones. The sequenced material came from PBMCs. These receptors all stem from a girl aged 2-15 years in good health and CMV-seropositive.

The chain uses TRBV28 and TRBJ1-1; TRBD1 matches at 7 bases. The CDR3 is made up of 13 amino acids. Trimming removed 4 bases from V and 8 bases from J; junction bases left unmatched: 7. The V gene's germline CDR1 is MDHEN and CDR2 SYDVKM. CDR3 protein: CASSSTGITEAFF. CDR3 nucleotides: TGTGCCAGCAGTTCGACAGGGATTACGGAAGCTTTCTTT.

The chain couples TRBV5-4 to TRBJ2-5, with TRBD2 identical over 8 bases. The CDR3 consists of 13 residues. The germline CDR1 and CDR2 sequences are SGHNT and YYREEE (reference sequence). The junction had 4 bases not matched to a gene; V was cut back by 4 bases and J by 5 bases. The CDR3 sequence: CASSQREIETQYF. CDR3 sequence (DNA): TGTGCCAGCAGCCAGCGGGAGATCGAGACCCAGTACTTC.

The chain combines TRBV27 with TRBJ2-7, with D perhaps TRBD1 (6 bases). The germline gives CDR1 MNHEY, CDR2 SMNVEV (reference sequence). This CDR3 is 15 amino acids long. Trimming removed 0 bases at V and 5 bases at J, with 14 bases between. The CDR3 DNA is TGTGCCAGCAGTTTATCTTGGCAGGGGCCCCACGAGCAGTACTTC. Residues: CASSLSWQGPHEQYF.

The chain combines TRBV30 with TRBJ1-5; D is unresolved. The CDR3 runs 14 residues. The germline V and J ends were trimmed by 0 bases and 3 bases, with 9 bases remaining between them. Germline loops: CDR1 GTSNPN, CDR2 SVGIG (reference sequence). The CDR3 loop reads CAWSVGTANQPQHF. In DNA, the CDR3 is TGTGCCTGGAGTGTCGGAACAGCCAATCAGCCCCAGCATTTT. Full variable domain (remainder filled in from reference TRBV30 and TRBJ1-5): SQTIHQWPATLVQPVGSPLSLECTVEGTSNPNLYWYRQAAGRGLQLLFYSVGIGQISSEVPQNLSASRPQDRQFILSSKKLLLSDSGFYLCAWSVGTANQPQHFGDGTRLSIL.

This chain uses TRBV23-1 with TRBJ1-2; D is unresolved. TRBV23-1 is noted as an ORF with a role that remains uncertain. V was shortened by 4 bases and J by 7 bases, with 16 bases between the two germline ends. This CDR3 is 14 amino acids long. CDR3: CASSRRENLLGYTF. DNA of the CDR3: TGCGCCAGCAGTCGACGGGAAAATTTACTTGGCTACACCTTC.

The chain recombines TRBV7-2 with TRBJ2-7; D may be TRBD2 (5 bases). This CDR3 has 16 amino acids. Germline values: CDR1 SGHTA, CDR2 FQGNSA. Trimming took 3 bases from V and 7 from J, leaving 22 bases between them. The DNA for the CDR3 is TGTGCCAGCAGCTTCACTTTGACCGGGGTACCCGGAGAGCAGTACTTC. This gives the protein CASSFTLTGVPGEQYF.

The V gene is TRBV19, the J gene TRBJ2-1, with TRBD2 matching over 7 bases. From germline, CDR1 is LNHDA and CDR2 SQIVND (reference sequence). The CDR3 loop spans 17 amino acids. Trimming cost V 3 bases and J 3 bases; bases outside gene matches: 11. The CDR3 loop is CASSIFFASGFYNEQFF. CDR3 in DNA: TGTGCCAGTAGTATTTTTTTCGCTAGCGGATTCTACAATGAGCAGTTCTTC.

The CDR3 here is CASSFSDRESGYTF. CDR3 coding DNA: TGTGCCAGCAGTTTTTCGGACAGGGAATCTGGCTACACCTTC. V is TRBV28 and J is TRBJ1-2; 8 nucleotides match TRBD1. The CDR3 contains 14 residues. V gave up 3 bases and J gave up 7 bases; unmatched junction bases: 7. Germline CDR1 reads MDHEN; CDR2 reads SYDVKM.

The chain combines TRBV5-1 with TRBJ1-1; D is uncertain. Trimming left V 0 bases short and J 1 base short, with 13 bases between. The CDR3 covers 16 residues. The germline V gene encodes CDR1 SGHRS and CDR2 YFSETQ. The CDR3 DNA sequence: TGCGCCAGCAGCTTGGGTCCCGCGGGCGGGAACACTGAAGCTTTCTTT. Amino acid sequence: CASSLGPAGGNTEAFF.

The V call is TRBV30, the J call TRBJ2-3; D possibly corresponds to TRBD2 (6 bases). The CDR3 consists of 16 residues. Germline V CDR1 and CDR2: GTSNPN, SVGIG (reference sequence). Trimming left V 4 bases short and J 1 base short, with 18 bases between. CDR3 region: CAWTPDTGVGTDTQYF. The CDR3 region has the DNA TGTGCCTGGACCCCGGATACGGGAGTAGGCACAGATACGCAGTATTTT.

J is TRBJ2-2 and V is TRBV18; tentative D call: TRBD1 (5 bases). Trimming shortened V by 3 bases and J by 0 bases, and 5 bases separated the two germline ends. Germline values: CDR1 KGHSH, CDR2 LQKENI. CDR3 length: 14 residues. The CDR3 protein is CASSPTANTGELFF. The DNA for the CDR3 is TGTGCCAGCTCACCGACAGCGAACACCGGGGAGCTGTTTTTT.

The chain is built from TRBV28 and TRBJ2-5; TRBD1 agrees at 8 bases. Germline V gene lookup returns CDR1 MDHEN and CDR2 SYDVKM. The ends lost 5 bases at V and 5 bases at J; junction bases unmatched: 10. The CDR3 covers 15 residues. The DNA for the CDR3 is TGTGCCAGCAGTCGCGTCGGGACAGGCTCGGAGACCCAGTACTTC. It encodes CASSRVGTGSETQYF.

The chain combines TRBV7-6 with TRBJ2-7; 9 bases fit TRBD2. Germline V gene lookup returns CDR1 SGHVS and CDR2 FNYEAQ. The trim removed 3 bases at V and 11 bases at J, leaving 11 bases unmatched. CDR3 length equals 14 residues. CDR3 nucleotide sequence: TGTGCCAGCAGCTTTGAGGGCGGGAGGGCCTATAAGTACTTC. Amino acid sequence: CASSFEGGRAYKYF.

The chain is built from TRBV7-6 and TRBJ2-5, with D perhaps TRBD1 (6 bases). Germline CDR1 is SGHVS and CDR2 is FNYEAQ. CDR3 length: 14 residues. V lost 5 bases and J 3 bases, leaving 13 bases between the germline ends. The CDR3 coding sequence is TGTGCCAGCAGCGCTAATTACAGGGAAGAGACCCAGTACTTC. Its translation: CASSANYREETQYF.

This sequence joins TRBV4-2 and TRBJ2-7, with 8 bases that match TRBD2. The CDR3 totals 16 residues. Germline V gives CDR1 LGHNA, CDR2 YNFKEQ. V dropped 0 bases and J dropped 4; count of bases not matched to a gene: 8. The CDR3 reads CASSQDGSGSRYEQYF. Written as DNA, the CDR3 is TGTGCCAGCAGCCAAGATGGGAGCGGGAGTAGGTACGAGCAGTACTTC.

V is TRBV10-3 and J is TRBJ2-3; 13 positions agree with TRBD2. This CDR3 is built from 15 residues. Trimming cost V 6 bases and J 3 bases; bases outside gene matches: 3. Germline-derived CDR1 and CDR2 are ENHRY and SYGVKD. Written as DNA, the CDR3 is TGTGCCATCAGGGGACTAGCGGGGAGGACAGATACGCAGTATTTT. It translates to CAIRGLAGRTDTQYF.

V gene TRBV4-1 combines with J gene TRBJ2-1; 12 bases are shared with TRBD2. Per germline, CDR1 MGHRA and CDR2 YSYEKL. The CDR3 runs to 16 residues. J was trimmed by 3 bases and V by 4 bases; bases with no gene match: 4. CDR3 protein: CASSRLAGVGYNEQFF. The CDR3 DNA reads as TGCGCCAGCAGCCGACTAGCGGGAGTCGGCTACAATGAGCAGTTCTTC.

The CDR3 nucleotides are TGTGCCAGCAGCCTCCCCCGATTACATGCGTCCCAGTCTAGCAAACAGACCCAGTACTTC. Its translation: CASSLPRLHASQSSKQTQYF. The rearrangement uses TRBV7-8 and TRBJ2-5, with a tentative D call TRBD2 (5 bases). CDR3 length equals 20 residues. Germline lookup yields CDR1 SGHVS and CDR2 FQNEAQ. V was pared by 5 bases and J by 6 bases, with 34 bases between. The full variable domain, rest sourced from reference TRBV7-8 and TRBJ2-5, is GAGVSQSPRYKVAKRGQDVALRCDPISGHVSLFWYQQALGQGPEFLTYFQNEAQLDKSGLPSDRFFAERPEGSVSTLKIQRTQQEDSAVYLCASSLPRLHASQSSKQTQYFGPGTRLLVL.

The chain combines TRBV5-4 with TRBJ1-6; D remains unclear. The CDR3 consists of 16 residues. CDR1 is SGHNT and CDR2 is YYREEE in the germline V gene (reference sequence). The V and J ends lost 0 bases and 5 bases respectively, with 12 bases between them. This CDR3 reads CASSLVSGNNNSPLHF. DNA for the CDR3: TGTGCCAGCAGCTTGGTATCCGGTAATAATAATTCACCCCTCCACTTT.

This sequence joins TRBV18 and TRBJ2-7; TRBD2 agrees at 10 bases. This CDR3 is 15 amino acids long. The V and J ends lost 6 bases and 0 bases, in that order; junction bases with no gene match: 5. CDR1 and CDR2 (germline): KGHSH, LQKENI. As DNA, the CDR3 is TGTGCCAGCTCCACCGGGACTAGCGACTCCTACGAGCAGTACTTC. Residues: CASSTGTSDSYEQYF.